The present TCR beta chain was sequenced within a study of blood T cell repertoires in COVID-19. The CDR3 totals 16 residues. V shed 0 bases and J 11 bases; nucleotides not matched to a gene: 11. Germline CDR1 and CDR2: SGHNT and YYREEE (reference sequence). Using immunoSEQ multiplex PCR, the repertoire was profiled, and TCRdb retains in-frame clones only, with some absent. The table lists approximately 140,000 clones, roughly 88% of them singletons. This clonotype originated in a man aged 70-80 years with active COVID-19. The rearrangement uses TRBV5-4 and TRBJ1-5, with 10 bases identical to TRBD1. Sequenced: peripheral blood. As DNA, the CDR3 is TGTGCCAGCAGCTTGGGTGGGACAGGGGCCAGGGGGGCCCAGCATTTT. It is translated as CASSLGGTGARGAQHF.